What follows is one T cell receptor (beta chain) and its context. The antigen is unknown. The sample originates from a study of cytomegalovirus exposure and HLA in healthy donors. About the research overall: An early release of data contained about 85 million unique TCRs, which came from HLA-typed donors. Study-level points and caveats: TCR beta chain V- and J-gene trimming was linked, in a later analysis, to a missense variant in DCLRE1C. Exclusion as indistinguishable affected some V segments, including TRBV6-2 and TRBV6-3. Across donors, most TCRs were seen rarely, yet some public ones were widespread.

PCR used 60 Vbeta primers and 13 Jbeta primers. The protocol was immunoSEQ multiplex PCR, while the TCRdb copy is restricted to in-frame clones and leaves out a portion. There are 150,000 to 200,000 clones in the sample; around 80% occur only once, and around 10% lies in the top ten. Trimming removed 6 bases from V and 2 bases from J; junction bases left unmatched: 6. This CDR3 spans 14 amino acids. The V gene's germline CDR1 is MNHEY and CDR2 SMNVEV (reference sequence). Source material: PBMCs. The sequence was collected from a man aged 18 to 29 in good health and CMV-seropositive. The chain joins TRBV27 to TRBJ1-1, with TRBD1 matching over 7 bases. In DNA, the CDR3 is TGTGCCAGCAGCCAACAGGGGCCAAACACTGAAGCTTTCTTT. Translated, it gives CASSQQGPNTEAFF.